A single sample is the source of the 15 T cell receptor beta chains below, sequenced in a study of T cells in Graves' hyperthyroidism and ophthalmopathy. Authors of the study amplified TCR beta CDR3 regions from RNA transcripts. First-round RT-PCR targeting the TCR CDR3 was performed with the HTBI primer set. MiXCR was run by TCRdb on the multiplex PCR reads, yielding one entry per CDR3 protein. The sample yields about 640,000 distinct CDR3 sequences, roughly 20% seen once. Sequencing was done on a sample of blood. The source of these receptors is a man under 40 with Graves' ophthalmopathy.

The chain joins TRBV6-5 to TRBJ1-1; a possible D gene is TRBD1 (5 bases). Germline values: CDR1 MNHEY, CDR2 SVGAGI. The CDR3 consists of 18 residues. V lost 7 bases and J 0 bases, leaving 24 bases between the germline ends. Written as DNA, the CDR3 is TGTGCCAGCACTTTCTCAGGGAGAGAAGAGTTCATGAACACTGAAGCTTTCTTT. Its translation is CASTFSGREEFMNTEAFF.

As regards this clonotype: Given the absence of the conserved phenylalanine or tryptophan at the CDR3 end, a read error is likely. This rearrangement joins TRBV18 to TRBJ2-5; 7 bases are shared with TRBD1. Germline V gene sequence: CDR1 KGHSH, CDR2 LQKENI. The CDR3 has 14 amino acids. After removal of 3 bases from V and 1 base from J, the junction contained 2 bases not matched to a gene. The CDR3 spells CASSPRDSQETQYL. The DNA for the CDR3 is TGTGCCAGCTCACCTCGGGACAGCCAAGAGACCCAGTACCTC.

The table lists this clonotype with many counts. The chain is built from TRBV5-1 and TRBJ1-5; no clear D gene. CDR1 and CDR2 from the germline V gene are SGHRS and YFSETQ. The V and J ends lost 2 bases and 3 bases respectively, with 9 bases between them. The CDR3 extends over 14 amino acids. CDR3 amino acids: CASSFDPDNQPQHF. The DNA for the CDR3 is TGCGCCAGCAGCTTCGACCCAGACAATCAGCCCCAGCATTTT.

This clonotype was detected only a few times. This sequence joins TRBV29-1 and TRBJ2-7; D assignment may be TRBD1 or TRBD2 (5 bases each). The CDR3 extends over 13 amino acids. Germline CDR1 reads SQVTM; CDR2 reads ANQGSEA. The germline V and J ends were trimmed by 4 bases and 3 bases, with 13 bases remaining between them. CDR3 in DNA: TGCAGCGTTGTGGGGCTAGAGGGCTACGAGCAGTACTTC. Protein: CSVVGLEGYEQYF.

This clonotype was counted between two and nine times. The chain has TRBV19 and TRBJ1-2; TRBD1 might be the D (5 bases). The CDR3 spans 15 residues. Trimming took off 6 bases at V and 3 bases at J, with 17 bases between the two ends. CDR1 is LNHDA, CDR2 SQIVND, per germline (reference sequence). In DNA form, the CDR3 reads TGTGCCAGTAGCAGGGCGTTCGGGAATGACTATGGCTACACCTTC. This sequence encodes CASSRAFGNDYGYTF.

This clonotype was seen a few times. This sequence joins TRBV5-6 and TRBJ1-6, with a tentative D call TRBD1 (6 bases). The V end lost 1 base, the J end lost 6 bases, and 11 bases lay between the germline ends. The length of the CDR3 is 15 residues. CDR1 and CDR2 from the germline V gene are SGHDT and YYEEEE. CDR3 sequence: CASSLKGGPNSPLHF. The CDR3 DNA is TGTGCCAGCAGCTTGAAGGGGGGGCCTAATTCACCCCTCCACTTT.

This clonotype occurred many times. This sequence joins TRBV11-2 and TRBJ2-3; D remains unclear. CDR1 and CDR2 (germline): SGHAT, FQNNGV. Trimming removed 5 bases at V and 4 bases at J, with 13 bases between. This CDR3 contains 14 residues. CDR3 region: CASSPLRGPDTQYF. For the CDR3, the DNA is TGTGCCAGCAGCCCCCTGAGAGGCCCAGATACGCAGTATTTT. Based on the CDR3 plus reference TRBV11-2 and TRBJ2-3, the full variable domain is EAGVAQSPRYKIIEKRQSVAFWCNPISGHATLYWYQQILGQGPKLLIQFQNNGVVDDSQLPKDRFSAERLKGVDSTLKIQPAKLEDSAVYLCASSPLRGPDTQYFGPGTRLTVL.

The rearrangement links TRBV29-1 to TRBJ2-1; 7 nucleotides match TRBD2. V shed 4 bases and J 5 bases; nucleotides not matched to a gene: 11. CDR1 is SQVTM and CDR2 is ANQGSEA in the germline V gene. This CDR3 spans 15 amino acids. DNA for the CDR3: TGCAGCGTTGTTTTTGAGTGGCGGGGGAACAATGAGCAGTTCTTC. It translates to CSVVFEWRGNNEQFF.

This clonotype was found a few times. V is TRBV5-6 and J is TRBJ1-1; 7 bases agree with TRBD1. V shed 0 bases and J 9 bases; nucleotides not matched to a gene: 11. This CDR3 comprises 15 residues. Germline V gives CDR1 SGHDT, CDR2 YYEEEE. The CDR3 region is CASSLEGQSHQKAFF. The CDR3 bases are TGTGCCAGCAGCTTGGAGGGACAGAGCCATCAAAAAGCTTTCTTT.

This clonotype occurred a few times. The V and J genes are TRBV6-1 and TRBJ2-7; D unclear. The V gene lost 5 bases and the J gene lost 1 base, with 15 bases spanning the gap. The CDR3 sequence is 15 residues long. Germline assignment: CDR1 MNHNS and CDR2 SASEGT. The CDR3 DNA follows: TGTGCCAGCAGTACGGCCCGTACCCCATCCTACGAGCAGTACTTC. The encoded protein is CASSTARTPSYEQYF.

This chain connects TRBV30 to TRBJ2-7; 8 bases fit TRBD1. In germline, CDR1 is GTSNPN, CDR2 SVGIG (reference sequence). CDR3 length: 16 residues. V dropped 4 bases and J dropped 4; count of bases not matched to a gene: 15. The CDR3 nucleotides are TGTGCCTGGACCCTAAAAACCAGGGGGCTACATTACGAGCAGTACTTC. Translated: CAWTLKTRGLHYEQYF.

This clonotype was seen a few times. The gene calls are TRBV20-1 and TRBJ2-3, with 9 bases fitting TRBD1. Germline V CDR1 and CDR2: DFQATT, SNEGSKA (reference sequence). CDR3 length: 14 residues. The ends lost 3 bases at V and 4 bases at J; junction bases unmatched: 5. The CDR3 sequence is CSARRGQGPDTQYF. Here the CDR3 DNA reads TGCAGTGCTAGGAGGGGACAGGGCCCAGATACGCAGTATTTT.

The table lists this clonotype with a few counts. The chain recombines TRBV30 with TRBJ2-2; tentative D call: TRBD2 (7 bases). The CDR3 length is 18 residues. Germline V gene sequence: CDR1 GTSNPN, CDR2 SVGIG (reference sequence). V lost 3 bases and J lost 7, with 27 bases in between. Here the CDR3 reads CAWSPPVWGRTSVGELFF. The CDR3 DNA sequence: TGTGCCTGGAGCCCGCCGGTCTGGGGGCGTACTAGCGTCGGGGAGCTGTTTTTT.

This clonotype was seen many times. V and J are TRBV11-2 and TRBJ1-1, with D unresolved. This CDR3 is built from 13 residues. Germline V lookup: CDR1 SGHAT, CDR2 FQNNGV. The ends were cut back, 2 bases at V and 7 bases at J, with 11 bases in the middle. The CDR3 protein is CASSLLSAGEAFF. CDR3 bases: TGTGCCAGCAGCTTATTATCGGCCGGTGAAGCTTTCTTT.

Notes on this clonotype: With a much larger clone just one base away, this may be a read error. The genes are TRBV10-3 and TRBJ1-5, with a weak D call TRBD1 (5 bases). Trimming cost V 5 bases and J 0 bases, with 11 bases left between them. This CDR3 comprises 15 residues. Germline V gene lookup returns CDR1 ENHRY and CDR2 SYGVKD. The CDR3 spells CAISLEGISNQPQHF. The DNA of the CDR3 is TGTGCCATCAGTTTGGAGGGGATTAGCAATCAGCCCCAGCATTTT.